This T cell receptor (beta chain) stems from a study of T cells in Graves' hyperthyroidism and ophthalmopathy. The germline gives CDR1 GTSNPN, CDR2 SVGIG (reference sequence). V lost 1 base and J lost 8, with 11 bases in between. The CDR3 contains 12 residues. Amplified regions were TCR beta CDR3 sequences from RNA transcripts. Using the HTBI primer set, a first-round RT-PCR was run on the TCR CDR3. Each CDR3 protein is one row after TCRdb ran MiXCR on the multiplex PCR reads. The data show 650,000 to 700,000 distinct CDR3 sequences, roughly 17% seen once. This clonotype was counted many times. The sequencing input was blood. The sequence derives from a man in his fifties or sixties with Graves' hyperthyroidism. This rearrangement joins TRBV30 to TRBJ1-2, with D hard to call. Here the CDR3 reads CAWSGIVIGYTF. The CDR3 DNA reads TGTGCCTGGAGTGGAATAGTGATCGGCTACACCTTC.